This entry is about one TCR beta chain. This sample was included in a study of blood T cell repertoires in COVID-19. In the original workflow: Cell counts per sample came from amplifying reference gene primers. Data came from immunoSEQ multiplex PCR; TCRdb stores just in-frame clones and leaves some out. V and J calls plus clone size are reproduced from that table; the DNA served to infer D and trimming. This sample has about 160,000 clones; about four fifths occur once, and the top ten carry 8% to 13%. Sequencing was carried out using peripheral blood. This clonotype was obtained from a man in his sixties with active or convalescent COVID-19.

The DNA for the CDR3 is TGTGCCAGCAGGGGAGTGGGCTCTGGGGCCAACGTCCTGACTTTC. Translating gives CASRGVGSGANVLTF. The chain recombines TRBV2 with TRBJ2-6; a weak D match, TRBD2 (5 bases). From germline, CDR1 is SNHLY and CDR2 FYNNEI. Trimming stripped 6 bases from V and 0 bases from J, with 9 bases between. The CDR3 runs 15 residues.